What follows are 27 T cell receptor beta chains derived from one specimen sequenced in a study of blood T cells in healthy people across ages. Primed by a sample-barcoded 5' primer and a J-beta primer mix, a second PCR proceeded for roughly 7 to 11 cycles. TCRdb fed the 5' RACE reads into MiXCR, producing one record per CDR3 protein. The sample records around 1,700,000 distinct CDR3 sequences, about 30% being singletons. Sequenced sample: blood. The receptors were gathered from a woman in her thirties in good health.

To note about this clonotype: The junction does not match germline at one end; this may be a read error. The chain is built from TRBV4-2 and TRBJ1-2, with D perhaps TRBD1 (6 bases). In germline, CDR1 is LGHNA, CDR2 YNFKEQ. The CDR3 extends over 15 amino acids. CDR3: CVSSQEGRIGAGDTF. The CDR3 DNA reads TGTGTCAGCAGCCAAGAGGGCAGGATAGGGGCAGGGGACACCTTC.

The chain is built from TRBV14 and TRBJ2-6, with D tentatively TRBD1 or TRBD2 (5 bases each). This CDR3 has 18 residues. Germline-derived CDR1 and CDR2 are SGHDN and FVKESK. Trimming cost V 1 base and J 0 bases, with 13 bases left between them. The CDR3 DNA is TGTGCCAGCAGCCAAGGCCTGGGACGGAGCTCTGGGGCCAACGTCCTGACTTTC. This encodes CASSQGLGRSSGANVLTF. Using reference TRBV14 and TRBJ2-6 for the parts outside the CDR3, the full variable domain is EAGVTQFPSHSVIEKGQTVTLRCDPISGHDNLYWYRRVMGKEIKFLLHFVKESKQDESGMPNNRFLAERTGGTYSTLKVQPAELEDSGVYFCASSQGLGRSSGANVLTFGAGSRLTVL.

This clonotype was seen ten or more times. V and J are TRBV10-3 and TRBJ1-2, with D perhaps matching TRBD1 (6 bases). Trimming stripped 0 bases from V and 1 base from J, with 12 bases between. The CDR3 sequence is 16 residues long. Germline V CDR1 and CDR2: ENHRY, SYGVKD. The CDR3 DNA reads as TGTGCCATCAGTGAGTCGGCAGGGGTGGATAACTATGGCTACACCTTC. As protein: CAISESAGVDNYGYTF.

This clonotype was counted between two and nine times. The genes are TRBV3-1 and TRBJ2-5, with D maybe TRBD2 (6 bases). The CDR3 is 15 amino acids. The germline CDR1 and CDR2 sequences are LGHDT and YNNKEL (reference sequence). V lost 5 bases to trimming and J lost 11 bases, with 24 bases between them. This CDR3 reads CASSVRSGRLGEQYF. CDR3 nucleotides: TGTGCCAGCAGCGTCAGGAGCGGGCGGTTGGGTGAGCAGTACTTC.

Here the CDR3 reads CASKDHRMNTEAFF. DNA for the CDR3: TGTGCCAGCAAGGACCATCGCATGAACACTGAAGCTTTCTTT. The chain combines TRBV28 with TRBJ1-1, with D unclear. The CDR3 is made up of 14 amino acids. The V end lost 7 bases, the J end lost 0 bases, and 12 bases lay between the germline ends. Germline assignment: CDR1 MDHEN and CDR2 SYDVKM.

This clonotype was counted between two and nine times. The rearrangement uses TRBV27 and TRBJ1-6, with TRBD1 matching over 9 bases. CDR3 length equals 15 residues. The germline CDR1 and CDR2 sequences are MNHEY and SMNVEV (reference sequence). J lost 9 bases, V lost 5 bases, and 8 bases had no gene match. The CDR3 sequence: CASSMTTGGRSPLHF. Written as DNA, the CDR3 is TGTGCCAGCAGTATGACGACAGGGGGGCGTTCACCCCTCCACTTT.

This clonotype has a count of ten or more. The chain couples TRBV5-1 to TRBJ2-7, with 7 bases lining up with TRBD1. CDR1 is SGHRS and CDR2 is YFSETQ in the germline V gene. The CDR3 consists of 15 residues. With 2 bases clipped from V and 1 base from J, the junction kept 6 bases outside the gene matches. The CDR3 is CASSFNRGFSYEQYF. The CDR3 region has the DNA TGCGCCAGCAGCTTCAACAGGGGATTTTCCTACGAGCAGTACTTC.

This chain links TRBV20-1 with TRBJ1-5, with D uncertain. The CDR3 spans 13 residues. V was shortened by 3 bases and J by 0 bases, with 6 bases between the two germline ends. Looked up from germline, CDR1 is DFQATT and CDR2 is SNEGSKA (reference sequence). The CDR3 bases are TGCAGTGCTAGTTTTCTTAGCAATCAGCCCCAGCATTTT. Its translation: CSASFLSNQPQHF.

The chain combines TRBV15 with TRBJ2-3; 8 bases are a match to TRBD2. From germline, CDR1 is LNHNV and CDR2 YYDKDF (reference sequence). V was clipped by 1 base and J by 4 bases; unmatched bases: 7. The CDR3 extends over 16 amino acids. For the CDR3, the DNA is TGTGCCACCAGCAGAGCCGGGGGGGGCTATTCAGATACGCAGTATTTT. It encodes CATSRAGGGYSDTQYF.

This clonotype has more than one count but fewer than ten. V usage is TRBV11-2 and J usage is TRBJ2-5; possibly TRBD2 for D (6 bases). This CDR3 contains 15 residues. V was cut by 0 bases and J by 2 bases, with 10 bases left in between. Per germline, CDR1 SGHAT and CDR2 FQNNGV. The CDR3 sequence is CASSLDRGSQETQYF. The CDR3 DNA reads as TGTGCCAGCAGCTTAGATCGGGGGTCGCAAGAGACCCAGTACTTC.

The rearrangement links TRBV7-9 to TRBJ2-1; weak D call: TRBD1 (5 bases). Germline-derived CDR1 and CDR2 are SEHNR and FQNEAQ (reference sequence). Trimming cost V 4 bases and J 7 bases, with 14 bases left between them. This CDR3 contains 14 residues. The CDR3 DNA reads as TGTGCCAGCAGCTCGTTCCGGACAAGTAATGAGCAGTTCTTC. Its protein product is CASSSFRTSNEQFF.

This clonotype was recorded a few times. The gene calls are TRBV28 and TRBJ2-7, with D tentatively TRBD1 (6 bases). The CDR3 is 15 amino acids. V was trimmed by 6 bases and J by 4 bases, leaving 19 bases between them. Germline assignment: CDR1 MDHEN and CDR2 SYDVKM. The CDR3 reads CASSPMGTLTYEQYF. CDR3 in DNA: TGTGCCAGCAGCCCCATGGGGACACTGACGTACGAGCAGTACTTC. The full variable domain, in which reference TRBV28 and TRBJ2-7 provide the parts outside the CDR3, is DVKVTQSSRYLVKRTGEKVFLECVQDMDHENMFWYRQDPGLGLRLIYFSYDVKMKEKGDIPEGYSVSREKKERFSLILESASTNQTSMYLCASSPMGTLTYEQYFGPGTRLTVT.

This clonotype was seen ten or more times. The rearrangement joins TRBV29-1 to TRBJ2-6, with no clear D. Trimming shortened V by 7 bases and J by 0 bases, and 4 bases separated the two germline ends. The CDR3 covers 12 residues. In germline, CDR1 is SQVTM, CDR2 ANQGSEA. DNA for the CDR3: TGCAGCGGACACTCTGGGGCCAACGTCCTGACTTTC. This sequence encodes CSGHSGANVLTF.

This clonotype was seen a few times. The rearrangement links TRBV15 to TRBJ2-7; tentative D call: TRBD1 (6 bases). The CDR3 length is 15 residues. From germline, CDR1 is LNHNV and CDR2 YYDKDF (reference sequence). V dropped 6 bases and J dropped 4 bases, with 19 bases sitting between them. CDR3 in amino acids: CATSTRDTGDYEQYF. Here the CDR3 DNA reads TGTGCCACCAGTACACGGGACACCGGGGATTACGAGCAGTACTTC.

This chain links TRBV9 with TRBJ2-7; TRBD2 is a possible D gene (6 bases). CDR3 length: 16 residues. Germline V CDR1 and CDR2: SGDLS, YYNGEE. Trimming pared 4 bases from V and 3 bases from J, leaving 20 bases between. DNA for the CDR3: TGTGCCAGCAGCCCCCGGGACTCCTCGGGCGGCTACGAGCAGTACTTC. It yields the protein CASSPRDSSGGYEQYF.

This clonotype was observed a few times. V and J are TRBV11-2 and TRBJ1-2; tentative D call: TRBD1 (6 bases). The CDR3 spans 16 residues. Germline values: CDR1 SGHAT, CDR2 FQNNGV. V was trimmed by 0 bases and J by 5 bases, leaving 16 bases between them. CDR3 sequence: CASSLEPAGGAYGYTF. In DNA, the CDR3 is TGTGCCAGCAGCTTAGAGCCGGCGGGGGGCGCGTATGGCTACACCTTC.

Ten or more counts support this clonotype. The rearrangement joins TRBV5-1 to TRBJ2-6; D gene uncertain. Germline lookup yields CDR1 SGHRS and CDR2 YFSETQ. CDR3 length: 16 amino acids. V lost 4 bases and J 2 bases, leaving 13 bases between the germline ends. CDR3 in amino acids: CASSLTTSAGANVLTF. CDR3 coding DNA: TGCGCCAGCAGCCTAACCACGAGCGCTGGGGCCAACGTCCTGACTTTC.

The chain joins TRBV29-1 to TRBJ2-7; no firm D call. This CDR3 has 12 amino acids. Trimming pared 8 bases from V and 2 bases from J, leaving 13 bases between. Germline CDR1 and CDR2: SQVTM and ANQGSEA. CDR3 DNA: TGCAGCCACCCTTCGAAACCCTACGAGCAGTACTTC. It specifies CSHPSKPYEQYF.

As to this clonotype: A much larger clonotype is one base distant, so this may be a read error. V usage is TRBV6-5 and J usage is TRBJ1-2; D gene uncertain. The length of the CDR3 is 14 residues. V lost 6 bases to trimming and J lost 0 bases, with 11 bases between them. Germline lookup yields CDR1 MNHEY and CDR2 SVGAGI. CDR3 nucleotides: TGTGCCAGCAGGTACAAGGGCCCTAACTATGGCTACACCTTC. Protein: CASRYKGPNYGYTF.

This chain uses TRBV20-1 with TRBJ2-5; D is unresolved. Germline assignment: CDR1 DFQATT and CDR2 SNEGSKA (reference sequence). The CDR3 runs 14 residues. With 2 bases removed from V and 1 base from J, the gap between germline ends came to 11 bases. The CDR3 sequence is CSARRYQIQETQYF. CDR3 DNA sequence: TGCAGTGCTAGACGATACCAGATCCAAGAGACCCAGTACTTC.

The gene calls are TRBV7-2 and TRBJ1-2, with a weak D call TRBD1 (6 bases). This CDR3 contains 15 residues. V was shortened by 1 base and J by 4 bases, with 13 bases between the two germline ends. Germline loops: CDR1 SGHTA, CDR2 FQGNSA. CDR3 DNA: TGTGCCAGCAGCTTAGGGGGGGCAAATGGCTATGGCTACACCTTC. This encodes CASSLGGANGYGYTF.

The V and J genes are TRBV5-1 and TRBJ2-5, with TRBD2 identical over 10 bases. Germline V CDR1 and CDR2: SGHRS, YFSETQ. The CDR3 length is 16 residues. V gave up 3 bases and J gave up 5 bases; unmatched junction bases: 10. The CDR3 DNA reads as TGCGCCAGCAGCTGGATTCTAGCGGGGGTCATTGAGACCCAGTACTTC. Its protein product is CASSWILAGVIETQYF.

This clonotype has at least ten counts. The CDR3 loop reads CASSQTGTLSYEQYF. CDR3 DNA: TGTGCCAGCAGTCAAACTGGGACACTCTCCTACGAGCAGTACTTC. The chain joins TRBV7-2 to TRBJ2-7; maybe TRBD1 (6 bases). From germline, CDR1 is SGHTA and CDR2 FQGNSA. This CDR3 region has 15 residues. V was cut by 6 bases and J by 0 bases, with 15 bases left in between.

This chain joins TRBV5-1 and TRBJ2-2; maybe TRBD1 (6 bases). V was clipped by 1 base and J by 5 bases, with 15 bases between them. Germline values: CDR1 SGHRS, CDR2 YFSETQ. The CDR3 has 16 residues. The CDR3 sequence is CASSLSLGARTGELFF. The CDR3 nucleotides are TGCGCCAGCAGCTTGAGCCTGGGGGCGCGAACCGGGGAGCTGTTTTTT.

A word on this clonotype: This may arise from a read error, as a much more abundant clone is one base away. This chain connects TRBV5-1 to TRBJ1-1; D gene ambiguous. The CDR3 spans 15 residues. Germline CDR1 and CDR2: SGHRS and YFSETQ. V lost 0 bases and J 0 bases, leaving 9 bases between the germline ends. The CDR3 is CASSLEAGMNTEAFF. CDR3 nucleotides: TGCGCCAGCAGCTTGGAAGCGGGGATGAACACTGAAGCTTTCTTT.

This clonotype has only a few counts. V is TRBV7-2 and J is TRBJ2-5; TRBD1 agrees at 12 bases. Germline assignment: CDR1 SGHTA and CDR2 FQGNSA. V lost 5 bases to trimming and J lost 5 bases; unmatched junction nucleotides: 9. The length of the CDR3 is 16 residues. CDR3 coding DNA: TGTGCCAGCAGCCCTCGCGGGACAGGGGGCAGCGAGACCCAGTACTTC. Its translation is CASSPRGTGGSETQYF.

The genes are TRBV7-3 and TRBJ1-2, with D perhaps TRBD1 (6 bases). V lost 2 bases, J lost 4 bases, and 14 bases lay in between. The CDR3 has 15 amino acids. CDR1 and CDR2 (germline): SGHTA, FQGTGA. Here the CDR3 reads CASSLGARDTYGYTF. The CDR3 DNA sequence: TGTGCCAGCAGCTTAGGGGCCAGGGACACCTATGGCTACACCTTC.